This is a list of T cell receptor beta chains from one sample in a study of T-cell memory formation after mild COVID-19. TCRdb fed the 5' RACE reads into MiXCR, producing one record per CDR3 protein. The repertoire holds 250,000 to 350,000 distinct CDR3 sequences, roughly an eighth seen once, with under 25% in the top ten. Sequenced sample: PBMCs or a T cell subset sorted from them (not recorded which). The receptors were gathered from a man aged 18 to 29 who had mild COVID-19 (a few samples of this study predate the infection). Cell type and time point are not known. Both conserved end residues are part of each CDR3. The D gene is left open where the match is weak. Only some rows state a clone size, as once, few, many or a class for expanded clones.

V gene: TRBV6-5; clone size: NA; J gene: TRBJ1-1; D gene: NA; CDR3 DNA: TGTGCCAGCAGCGAGACACTTAAGAACACTGAAGCTTTCTTT; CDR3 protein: CASSETLKNTEAFF
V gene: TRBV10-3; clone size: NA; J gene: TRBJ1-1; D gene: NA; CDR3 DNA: TGTGCCACCATCCAGGGAGGTCTTAACACTGAAGCTTTCTTT; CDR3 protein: CATIQGGLNTEAFF
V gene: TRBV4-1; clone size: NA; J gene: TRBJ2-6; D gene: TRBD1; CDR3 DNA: TGCGCCAGCAGCCAAGCCAGGGGGCCTCTCAAGGCCAACGTCCTGACTTTC; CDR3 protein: CASSQARGPLKANVLTF
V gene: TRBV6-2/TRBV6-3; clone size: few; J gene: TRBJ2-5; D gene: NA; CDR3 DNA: TGTGCCAGCGTAATGGGACCGCGAGGAAAGACCCAGTACTTC; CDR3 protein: CASVMGPRGKTQYF
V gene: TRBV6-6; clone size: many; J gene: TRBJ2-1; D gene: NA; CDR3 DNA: TGTGCCAGCAGTCCAGGGGACAATGAGCAGTTCTTC; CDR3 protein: CASSPGDNEQFF
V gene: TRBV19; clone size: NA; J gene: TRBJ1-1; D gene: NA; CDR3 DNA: TGTGCCAGTAGTATTGGGGGGAGGAGCACTGAAGCTTTCTTT; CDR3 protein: CASSIGGRSTEAFF
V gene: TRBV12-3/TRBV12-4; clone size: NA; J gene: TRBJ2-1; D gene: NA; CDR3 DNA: TGTGCCAGCAGTTTAAATCGCGTCCGTGCCGTGGATGAGCAGTTCTTC; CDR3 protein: CASSLNRVRAVDEQFF
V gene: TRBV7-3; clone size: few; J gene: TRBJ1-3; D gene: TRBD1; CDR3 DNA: TGTGCCAGCAGCTTGACAGGGGTAGGCTCTGGAAACACCATATATTTT; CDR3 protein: CASSLTGVGSGNTIYF
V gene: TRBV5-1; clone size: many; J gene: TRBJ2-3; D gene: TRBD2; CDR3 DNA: TGCGCCAGCAGCTTCCAGACTAGCGGCGTCACAGATACGCAGTATTTT; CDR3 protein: CASSFQTSGVTDTQYF
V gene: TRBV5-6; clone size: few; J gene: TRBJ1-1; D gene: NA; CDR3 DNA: TGTGCCAGCAGCTTTGGGGGCGTGGTGGCTGAAGCTTTCTTT; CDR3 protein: CASSFGGVVAEAFF
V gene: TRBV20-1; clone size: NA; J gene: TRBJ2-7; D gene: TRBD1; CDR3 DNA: TGCAGTGCCCGCCCCCCGGGACAGTCCCGGCTCGAGCAGTACTTC; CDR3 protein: CSARPPGQSRLEQYF
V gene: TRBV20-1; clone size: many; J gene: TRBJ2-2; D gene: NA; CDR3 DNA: TGCAGTGCCACCTACCCACAGGGTAGCGGGGAGCTGTTTTTT; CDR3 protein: CSATYPQGSGELFF
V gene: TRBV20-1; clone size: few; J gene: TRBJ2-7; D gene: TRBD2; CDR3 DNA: TGCAGTGCTAGAGGCGGGACTAGCGGACACGAGCAGTACTTC; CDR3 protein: CSARGGTSGHEQYF
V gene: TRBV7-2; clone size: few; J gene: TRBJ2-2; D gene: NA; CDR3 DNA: TGTGCCAGCATCACAGGGTTAACCGGGGAGCTGTTTTTT; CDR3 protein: CASITGLTGELFF
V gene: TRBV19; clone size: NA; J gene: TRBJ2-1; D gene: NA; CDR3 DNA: TGTGCCAGTAGTACCCTAGGCGGGGACTACAATGAGCAGTTCTTC; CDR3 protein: CASSTLGGDYNEQFF
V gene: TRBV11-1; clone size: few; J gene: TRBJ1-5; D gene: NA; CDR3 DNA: TGTGCCAGCAGTTCCGCCTATGATCAGCCCCAGCATTTT; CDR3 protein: CASSSAYDQPQHF
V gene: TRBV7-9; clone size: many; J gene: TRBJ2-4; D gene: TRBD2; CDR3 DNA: TGTGCCAGCAGAGTCAGCGGGGGCAAAAACATTCAGTACTTC; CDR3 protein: CASRVSGGKNIQYF
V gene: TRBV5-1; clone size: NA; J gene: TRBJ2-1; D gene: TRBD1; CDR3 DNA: TGCGCCAGCAGCGCGTGGACAGGGTTATTATACAATGAGCAGTTCTTC; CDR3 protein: CASSAWTGLLYNEQFF
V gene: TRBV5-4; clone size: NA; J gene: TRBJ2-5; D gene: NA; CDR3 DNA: TGTGCCAGCACCCCTCTCCCGACAGAGCAAGAGACCCAGTACTTC; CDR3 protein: CASTPLPTEQETQYF
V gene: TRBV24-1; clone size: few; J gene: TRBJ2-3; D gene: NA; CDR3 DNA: TGTGCCACCGAAGCGCCAGGAACAGATACGCAGTATTTT; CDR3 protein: CATEAPGTDTQYF
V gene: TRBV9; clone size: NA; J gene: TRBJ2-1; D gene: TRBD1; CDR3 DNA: TGTGCCAGCAGCGTAGAAACAGGGGGCTACAATGAGCAGTTCTTC; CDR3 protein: CASSVETGGYNEQFF
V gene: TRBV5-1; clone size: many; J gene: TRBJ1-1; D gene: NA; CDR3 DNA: TGCGCCAGCAGCTTGGTCGGGGCGGACACTGAAGCTTTCTTT; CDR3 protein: CASSLVGADTEAFF
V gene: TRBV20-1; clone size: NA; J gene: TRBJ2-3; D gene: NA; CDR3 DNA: TGCAGTGCTCGCGGGGATACGCAGTATTTT; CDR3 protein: CSARGDTQYF